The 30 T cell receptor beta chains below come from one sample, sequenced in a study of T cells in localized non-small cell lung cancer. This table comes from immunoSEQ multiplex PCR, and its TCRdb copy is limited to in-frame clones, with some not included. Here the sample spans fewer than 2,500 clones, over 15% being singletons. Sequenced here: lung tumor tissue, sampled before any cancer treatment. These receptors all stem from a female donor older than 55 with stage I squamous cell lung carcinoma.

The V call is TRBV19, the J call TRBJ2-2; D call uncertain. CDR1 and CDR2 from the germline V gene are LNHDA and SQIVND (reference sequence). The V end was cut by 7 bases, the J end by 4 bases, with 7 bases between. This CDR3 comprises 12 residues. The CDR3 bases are TGTGCCAGTACCCGGCGCACCGGGGAGCTGTTTTTT. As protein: CASTRRTGELFF. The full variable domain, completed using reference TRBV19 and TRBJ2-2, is DGGITQSPKYLFRKEGQNVTLSCEQNLNHDAMYWYRQDPGQGLRLIYYSQIVNDFQKGDIAEGYSVSREKKESFPLTVTSAQKNPTAFYLCASTRRTGELFFGEGSRLTVL.

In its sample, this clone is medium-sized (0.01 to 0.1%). CDR3 amino acids: CASSVGQGATYGYTF. CDR3 DNA: TGTGCCAGCAGCGTGGGACAGGGGGCAACCTATGGCTACACCTTC. The chain carries TRBV11-3 and TRBJ1-2; 12 nucleotides align to TRBD1. Germline CDR1 SGHNT, CDR2 YENEEA. The length of the CDR3 is 15 residues. After removal of 5 bases from V and 4 bases from J, the junction contained 5 bases not matched to a gene. Together with reference TRBV11-3 and TRBJ1-2, the CDR3 gives the full variable domain: EAGVVQSPRYKIIEKKQPVAFWCNPISGHNTLYWYLQNLGQGPELLIRYENEEAVDDSQLPKDRFSAERLKGVDSTLKIQPAELGDSAVYLCASSVGQGATYGYTFGSGTRLTVV.

The DNA for the CDR3 is TGTGCCACCAAGATTGGGTCTGGGGCCAACGTCCTGACTTTC. It yields the protein CATKIGSGANVLTF. The chain has TRBV12-2 and TRBJ2-6. TRBV12-2 is labeled a pseudogene. The CDR3 is made up of 14 amino acids.

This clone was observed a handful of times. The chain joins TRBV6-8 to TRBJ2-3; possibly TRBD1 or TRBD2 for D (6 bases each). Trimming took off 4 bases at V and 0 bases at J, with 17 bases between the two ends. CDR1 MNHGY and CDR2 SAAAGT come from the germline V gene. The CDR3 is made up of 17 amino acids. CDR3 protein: CASSLRGRTSSTDTQYF. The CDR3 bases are TGTGCCAGCAGTTTAAGGGGGAGGACGAGCAGCACAGATACGCAGTATTTT.

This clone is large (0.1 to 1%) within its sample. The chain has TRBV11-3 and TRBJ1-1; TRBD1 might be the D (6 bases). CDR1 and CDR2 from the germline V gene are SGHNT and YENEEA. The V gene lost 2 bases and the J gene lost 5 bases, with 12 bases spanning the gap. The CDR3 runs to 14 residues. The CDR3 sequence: CASSLPTGRTEAFF. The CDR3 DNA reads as TGTGCCAGCAGCTTACCTACAGGGAGGACTGAAGCTTTCTTT.

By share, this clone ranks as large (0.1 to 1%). The CDR3 DNA reads as TGTGCCAGCAGCCAAGTCCCGGGGGGGTCATGGGAAAAACTGTTTTTT. It translates to CASSQVPGGSWEKLFF. This rearrangement joins TRBV11-3 to TRBJ1-4, with D tentatively TRBD1 (5 bases). Per germline, CDR1 SGHNT and CDR2 YENEEA. Trimming left V 5 bases short and J 8 bases short, with 21 bases between. The CDR3 is made up of 16 amino acids.

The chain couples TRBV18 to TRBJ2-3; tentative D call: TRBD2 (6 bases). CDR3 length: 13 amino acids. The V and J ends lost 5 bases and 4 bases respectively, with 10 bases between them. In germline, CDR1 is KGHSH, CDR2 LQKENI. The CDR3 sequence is CASSTSIADTQYF. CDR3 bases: TGTGCCAGCTCAACTAGCATCGCAGATACGCAGTATTTT.

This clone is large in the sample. The chain's CDR3 is CASSIGTSGTYEQYF. The CDR3 DNA follows: TGTGCCAGTAGTATCGGGACTAGCGGGACGTACGAGCAGTACTTC. The V gene is TRBV19, the J gene TRBJ2-7; 13 nucleotides line up with TRBD2. V was clipped by 3 bases and J by 4 bases; unmatched bases: 3. The CDR3 has 15 amino acids. The germline gives CDR1 LNHDA, CDR2 SQIVND (reference sequence).

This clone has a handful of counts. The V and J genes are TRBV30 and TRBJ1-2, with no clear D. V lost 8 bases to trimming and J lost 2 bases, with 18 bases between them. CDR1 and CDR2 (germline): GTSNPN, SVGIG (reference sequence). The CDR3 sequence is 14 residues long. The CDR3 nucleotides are TGTGCCGCCCGGGCGTCAGCCCAAAACTATGGCTACACCTTC. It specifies CAARASAQNYGYTF. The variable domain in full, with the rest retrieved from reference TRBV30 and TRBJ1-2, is SQTIHQWPATLVQPVGSPLSLECTVEGTSNPNLYWYRQAAGRGLQLLFYSVGIGQISSEVPQNLSASRPQDRQFILSSKKLLLSDSGFYLCAARASAQNYGYTFGSGTRLTVV.

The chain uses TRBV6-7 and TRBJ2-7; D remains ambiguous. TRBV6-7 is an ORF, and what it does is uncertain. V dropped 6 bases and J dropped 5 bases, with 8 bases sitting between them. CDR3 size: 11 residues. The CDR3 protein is CASRNIHEQYF. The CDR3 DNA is TGTGCCAGCAGGAATATCCACGAGCAGTACTTC.

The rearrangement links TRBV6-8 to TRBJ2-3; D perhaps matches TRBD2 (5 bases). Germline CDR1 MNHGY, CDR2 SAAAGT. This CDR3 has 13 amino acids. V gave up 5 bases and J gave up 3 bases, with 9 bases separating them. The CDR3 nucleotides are TGTGCCAGCAGTGAGAGGGAAACAGATACGCAGTATTTT. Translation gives CASSERETDTQYF.

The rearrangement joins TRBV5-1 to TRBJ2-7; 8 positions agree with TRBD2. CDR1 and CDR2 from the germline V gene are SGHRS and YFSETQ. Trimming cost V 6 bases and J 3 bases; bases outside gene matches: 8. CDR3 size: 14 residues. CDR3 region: CASNAGGGNYEQYF. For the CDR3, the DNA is TGCGCCAGCAACGCGGGGGGAGGAAACTACGAGCAGTACTTC.

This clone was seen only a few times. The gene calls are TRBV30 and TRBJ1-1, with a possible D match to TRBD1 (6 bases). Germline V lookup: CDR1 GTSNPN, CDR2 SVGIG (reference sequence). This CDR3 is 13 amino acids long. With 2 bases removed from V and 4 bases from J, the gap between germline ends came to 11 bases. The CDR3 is CAWSRGDATEAFF. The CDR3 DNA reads TGTGCCTGGAGTAGGGGGGATGCCACTGAAGCTTTCTTT.

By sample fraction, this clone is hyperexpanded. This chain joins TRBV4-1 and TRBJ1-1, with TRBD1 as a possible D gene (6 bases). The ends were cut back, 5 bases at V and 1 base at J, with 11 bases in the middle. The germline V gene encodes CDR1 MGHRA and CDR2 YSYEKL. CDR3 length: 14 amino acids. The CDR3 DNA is TGCGCCAGCAGCACCCGGACAGAGAACACTGAAGCTTTCTTT. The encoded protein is CASSTRTENTEAFF.

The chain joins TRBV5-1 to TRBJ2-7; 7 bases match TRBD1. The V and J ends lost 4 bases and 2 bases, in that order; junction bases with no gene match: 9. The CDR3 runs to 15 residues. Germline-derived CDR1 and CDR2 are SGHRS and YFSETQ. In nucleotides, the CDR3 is TGCGCCAGCAGCCCCTCGACAGGGAATCCCTACGAGCAGTACTTC. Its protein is CASSPSTGNPYEQYF.

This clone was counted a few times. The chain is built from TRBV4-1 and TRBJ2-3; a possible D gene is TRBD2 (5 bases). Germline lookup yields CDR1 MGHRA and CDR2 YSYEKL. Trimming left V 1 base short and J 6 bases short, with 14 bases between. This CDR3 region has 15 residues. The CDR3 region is CASSQGGSTGDTQYF. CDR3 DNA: TGCGCCAGCAGCCAAGGCGGTTCTACGGGGGATACGCAGTATTTT.

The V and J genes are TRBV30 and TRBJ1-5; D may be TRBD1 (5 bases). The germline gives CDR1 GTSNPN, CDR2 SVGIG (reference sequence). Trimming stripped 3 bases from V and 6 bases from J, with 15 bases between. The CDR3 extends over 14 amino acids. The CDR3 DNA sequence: TGTGCCTGGAGACCCGCCGGGGCGGGTCAGCCCCAGCATTTT. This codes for CAWRPAGAGQPQHF.

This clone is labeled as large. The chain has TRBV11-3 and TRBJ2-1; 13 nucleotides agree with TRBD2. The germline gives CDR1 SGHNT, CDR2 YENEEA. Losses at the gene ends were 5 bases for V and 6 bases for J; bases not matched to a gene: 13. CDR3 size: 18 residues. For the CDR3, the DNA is TGTGCCAGCAGCGCCCCACTAGCGGGAGGGCCCATGGGCAATGAGCAGTTCTTC. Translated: CASSAPLAGGPMGNEQFF.

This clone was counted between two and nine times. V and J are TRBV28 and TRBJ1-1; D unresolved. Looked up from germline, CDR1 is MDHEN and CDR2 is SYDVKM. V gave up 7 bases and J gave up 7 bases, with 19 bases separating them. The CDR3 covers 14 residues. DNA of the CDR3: TGTGCCAGCATCTCCTCCCCCGGATTACTTGAAGCTTTCTTT. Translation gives CASISSPGLLEAFF.

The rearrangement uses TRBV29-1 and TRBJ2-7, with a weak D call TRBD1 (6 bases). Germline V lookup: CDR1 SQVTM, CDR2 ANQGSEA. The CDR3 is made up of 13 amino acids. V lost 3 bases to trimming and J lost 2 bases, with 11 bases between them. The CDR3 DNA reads TGCAGCGTTGATTCCGGGACAACCTACGAGCAGTACTTC. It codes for CSVDSGTTYEQYF.

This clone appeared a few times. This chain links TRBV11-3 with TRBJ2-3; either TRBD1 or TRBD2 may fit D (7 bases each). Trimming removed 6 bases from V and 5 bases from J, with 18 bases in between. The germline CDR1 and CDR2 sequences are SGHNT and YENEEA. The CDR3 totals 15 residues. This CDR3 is CASSSGGAAGDTQYF. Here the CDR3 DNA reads TGTGCCAGCAGTTCAGGGGGGGCCGCGGGAGATACGCAGTATTTT.

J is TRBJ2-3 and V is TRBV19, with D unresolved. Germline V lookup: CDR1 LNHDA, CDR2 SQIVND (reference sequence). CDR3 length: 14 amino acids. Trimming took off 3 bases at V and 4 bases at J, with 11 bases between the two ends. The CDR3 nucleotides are TGTGCCAGTAGTATTCGAACCATGGCAGATACGCAGTATTTT. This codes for CASSIRTMADTQYF.

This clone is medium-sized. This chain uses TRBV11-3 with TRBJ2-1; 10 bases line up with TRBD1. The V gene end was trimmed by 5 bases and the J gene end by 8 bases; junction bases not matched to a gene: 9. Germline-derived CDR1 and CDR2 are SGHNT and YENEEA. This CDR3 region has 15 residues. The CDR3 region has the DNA TGTGCCAGCAGCGTTCCGGGACAGGGGAGACATGAGCAGTTCTTC. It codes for CASSVPGQGRHEQFF.

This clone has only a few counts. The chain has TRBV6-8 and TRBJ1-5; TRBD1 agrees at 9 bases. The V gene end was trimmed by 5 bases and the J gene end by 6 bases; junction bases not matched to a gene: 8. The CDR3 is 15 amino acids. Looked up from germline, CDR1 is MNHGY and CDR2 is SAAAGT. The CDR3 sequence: CASSLTGGGGQPQHF. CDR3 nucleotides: TGTGCCAGCAGTCTCACAGGGGGCGGAGGTCAGCCCCAGCATTTT.

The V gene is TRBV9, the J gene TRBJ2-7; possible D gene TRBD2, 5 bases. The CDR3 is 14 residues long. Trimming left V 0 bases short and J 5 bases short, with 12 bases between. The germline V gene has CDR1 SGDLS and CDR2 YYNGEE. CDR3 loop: CASSVGSRADEQYF. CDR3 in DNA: TGTGCCAGCAGCGTAGGGTCGAGGGCGGACGAGCAGTACTTC.

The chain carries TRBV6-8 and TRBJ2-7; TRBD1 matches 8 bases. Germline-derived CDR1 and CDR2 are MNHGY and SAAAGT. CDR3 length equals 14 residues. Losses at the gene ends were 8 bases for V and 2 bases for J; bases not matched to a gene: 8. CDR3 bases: TGTGCCAGCCACGAAGGGACAGGCCCCTACGAGCAGTACTTC. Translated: CASHEGTGPYEQYF.

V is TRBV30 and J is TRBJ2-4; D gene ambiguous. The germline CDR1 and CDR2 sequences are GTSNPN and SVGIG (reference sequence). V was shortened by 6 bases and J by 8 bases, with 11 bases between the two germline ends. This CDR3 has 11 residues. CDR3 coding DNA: TGTGCCTGCACAAGTAGGGACATTCAGTACTTC. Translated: CACTSRDIQYF.

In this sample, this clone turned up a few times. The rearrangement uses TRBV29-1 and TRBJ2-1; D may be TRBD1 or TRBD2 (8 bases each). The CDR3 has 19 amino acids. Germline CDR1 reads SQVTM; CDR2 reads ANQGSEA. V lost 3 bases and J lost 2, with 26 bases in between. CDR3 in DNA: TGCAGCGTTGAGCCCACAGGGGGAAAGAGCGGGAGTGCCTACAATGAGCAGTTCTTC. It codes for CSVEPTGGKSGSAYNEQFF.

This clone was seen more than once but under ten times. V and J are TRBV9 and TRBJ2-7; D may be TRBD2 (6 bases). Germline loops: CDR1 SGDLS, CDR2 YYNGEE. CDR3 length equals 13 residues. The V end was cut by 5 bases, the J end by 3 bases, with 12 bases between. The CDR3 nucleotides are TGTGCCAGCAGTGGCCTGACTAGCTACGAGCAGTACTTC. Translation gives CASSGLTSYEQYF.

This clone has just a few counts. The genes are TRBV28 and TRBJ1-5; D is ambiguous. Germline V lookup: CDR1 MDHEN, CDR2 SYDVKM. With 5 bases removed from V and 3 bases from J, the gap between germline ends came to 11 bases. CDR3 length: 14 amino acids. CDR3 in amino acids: CASSPDVFNQPQHF. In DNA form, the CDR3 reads TGTGCCAGCAGTCCAGACGTATTCAATCAGCCCCAGCATTTT.